This TCR beta chain stems from a study of blood T cell repertoires in COVID-19 (dated by TCRdb to about 2020). About the full investigation: Collaborator samples came from the United States, Italy and Spain and covered acute and convalescent phases of COVID-19. The prospective study material was composed of cDNA or gDNA derived from T cells, B-cell-depleted T cells, or PBMCs. The dataset comprised deeply sampled blood TCRbeta repertoires from subjects exposed to, actively infected with, or recovered from COVID-19. The repertoires were released in a freely available public database intended as a resource for research on the immune response to SARS-CoV-2. The samples were drawn from two sources: the first 160 participants of the ongoing ImmuneRACE study, and 950 to 1,500 subjects contributed by 6 global collaborators. A de-identified subject ID, COVID-19 status, age in years and sex were almost always included in the sample metadata. HLA class I and class II types, where available, came from metadata supplied by the sample provider rather than from assay-based typing.

In Seattle, one collaborating source enrolled patients while the infection was active and tracked those patients longitudinally over the course of disease. Collaborating institutions collected whole blood in K2EDTA tubes following their own protocols. Collaborator samples were shipped for TCRbeta analysis as frozen whole blood, isolated PBMCs, or DNA extracted from either sample type. Turning to this clone: What antigen it recognizes has not been identified. Per-base qualities were not stored, and no clone one base away is much larger.

TCRbeta CDR3 regions were amplified from genomic DNA by means of the immunoSEQ Assay, a bias-controlled multiplex PCR. The source study handled its data this way. The number of nucleated cells in each sample was estimated by amplification of reference gene primers within the assay. To quantify the absolute abundance of each unique TCRbeta CDR3 rearrangement, sequence reads were collapsed and filtered. For each sample, productive Simpson clonality was calculated by taking the square root of Simpson's diversity index across productive rearrangements. The immuneACCESS repertoire file appears here via TCRdb, limited to in-frame rearrangements. These files lack a portion of the clones; in checked studies, under half of the deficit traces to unresolved V genes, and the cause of the others is not known. V, J and clone size were drawn from that table, and D and trimming were deduced from the DNA. Here the sample has tens of thousands of clones; 75% to 90% occur a single time. The ten largest clones add up to about 6% of the sample.

Study-wide findings and limitations: How much clinical and demographic metadata was included differed by source and by participant, and the metadata was provided uncurated.

The CDR3 spans 14 residues, from the cysteine through the phenylalanine. Just CDR3 DNA is preserved here, 42 bases in frame from base 1. The CDR1 and CDR2 encoded by the germline V gene are KGHSH and LQKENI. Trimming at the junction amounts to 3 bases on V and 2 bases on J, and the germline ends lie 11 bases apart. Specimen: peripheral blood. The sequence is built from TRBV18 and TRBJ2-7, with the D gene not confidently named. The receptor was derived from a man older than 75 with COVID-19, enrolled during active disease. The nucleotides read TGTGCCAGCTCACCCTCATCCGGTGCCTACGAGCAGTACTTC. This encodes CASSPSSGAYEQYF.